This T cell receptor (beta chain) was sequenced in a study of human T cells and chemical hapten exposure (dated by TCRdb to about 2021). Concerning the study at large: For sensitization, 2% DPC in acetone was applied to an approximately 2 cm by approximately 2 cm area of upper inner arm skin. Most of the patients in the cohort were female, and the cohort covered alopecia areata with under or over 50% scalp involvement, alopecia totalis and alopecia universalis. Roughly 30 alopecia patients gave blood for TCR sequencing at one to four time points (pre-sensitization, 2, 6 and 24 weeks). Patient blood was sampled pre-sensitization (week 0) and at 2, 6 and about 24 weeks after DPC sensitization. Peripheral blood TCR repertoire changes were tracked in vivo in alopecia patients during primary and secondary sensitization to the hapten diphenylcyclopropenone (DPC). Patch testing on the upper back used Finn chambers containing 0.01% DPC, with scoring done after 6 days according to International Contact Dermatitis Research Group standards. The libraries were sequenced as a pool, and the TCR yield per sample differed mostly because of small variations in library volumes within the pool. Patients additionally received weekly therapeutic DPC doses to the scalp throughout the roughly 24-week study period.

The V end gives up 6 bases and the J end 2 bases, leaving 6 bases in the junction not matched to a gene. The CDR3 numbers 16 residues from cysteine through phenylalanine. The retained sequence is limited to the CDR3, 48 bases, with the frame set at the first base. In the germline V gene, CDR1 corresponds to MDHEN and CDR2 to SYDVKM. Overall study outcomes, separate from this receptor: Compared with pre-sensitization or healthy control sets, expanded TCRs formed significantly more large CDR3 similarity clusters, which is consistent with antigen-driven responses. No change with DPC sensitization was found in the number of TCRs above 1 in 1000 frequency, and no evidence of global repertoire structure alterations was found. Repeated subsampling changed both the strength of the expansion versus patch-test correlation and the threshold at which that correlation became significant. Patch test score was positively correlated with the number of PT1 expanded TCRs, with significance at thresholds 8, 16 and 32 but not at 4. Because every patient had alopecia, a presumed autoimmune disease, the patients' immune response might differ from that of healthy individuals.

Library prep was done by RACE. The sequencer was a NextSeq 500. During library preparation, unique molecular identifiers were attached to individual cDNA molecules so that TCRs could be counted in a quantitative, reproducible way. From each blood RNA sample, both TCR alpha and TCR beta chains were sequenced. As for how the authors treated the data: A median of roughly 100,000 TCRs per sample was observed, with a range of roughly 23,224 to 700,000. V, J and CDR3 annotation of the TCR reads was carried out using the Decombinator software suite. To make PS versus PT1 abundance plots, every sample was subsampled to the same number of TCRs (28,000). TCRs were defined as expanded if absent before sensitization and observed at least eight times at the 2-week time point. In TCRdb, the public reads were trimmed at Q25 with fastp and aligned with MiXCR, with productive beta chains retained. Identical CDR3 proteins give one entry, which carries the most common genes and DNA. The authors' filters were not applied to this entry. This sample comprises around 380,000 distinct CDR3 sequences, 4.8% of them detected only once. The ten largest clones take up under 3% of the sample.

This clonotype was seen at least ten times. It lacks a known antigen. Base qualities were left out, and no much larger clone turns up one base away. Sample time point, as interpreted from the label and publication: patch test 1, 2 weeks after DPC sensitization. In light of the paper, this sample's treatment or condition label describes: therapeutic diphenylcyclopropenone sensitization with weekly scalp DPC. At every patch-test visit, the blood draw took place before the patch test was put on. To be eligible, patients had to be aged 18 to 70, diagnosed with alopecia and judged suitable for DPC therapy, while pregnant patients were excluded. Total RNA was extracted from unfractionated whole blood that had been collected in Tempus Blood RNA tubes.

The material sequenced was whole blood, taken in connection with sensitization to the hapten diphenylcyclopropenone (DPC). This TCR came from a woman aged 45-60 years with alopecia areata. Some clones in this sample may be carry-over from other donors' samples. The rearranged segments are TRBV28 and TRBJ2-6; TRBD2 fits 8 bases in the junction. CDR3 loop: CASSALSGAGANVLTF. In nucleotide form, the sequence is TGTGCCAGCAGCGCTCTTAGCGGGGCTGGGGCCAACGTCCTGACTTTC.